Below, 14 T cell receptor beta chains from the same sample are listed, as sequenced in a study of blood T cell repertoires in COVID-19 (dated by TCRdb to 2020 to 2022). The library was obtained by the immunoSEQ multiplex PCR assay. The table was pulled from immuneACCESS by TCRdb, which kept in-frame rearrangements only. Such tables lose some clones; where checked, under half of the loss comes from unresolved V genes, and the rest has no known cause. A total of about 27,000 clones appear in this sample, approximately 80% of them only once. 60% to 80% of the sample is held by the ten biggest clonotypes. What was sequenced was peripheral blood. The receptors here all came from a man between 65 and 80 years old with acute or convalescent COVID-19.

The chain links TRBV28 to TRBJ1-5; TRBD1 aligns across 9 bases. The CDR3 runs to 15 residues. CDR1 is MDHEN, CDR2 SYDVKM, per germline. With V trimmed by 2 bases and J by 7 bases, 6 bases remained unmatched. DNA of the CDR3: TGTGCCAGCAGTTTACCTACAGGGGGCTCGCAGCCCCAGCATTTT. Its translation: CASSLPTGGSQPQHF.

This rearrangement joins TRBV7-3 to TRBJ1-6; D possibly corresponds to TRBD1 (5 bases). Germline assignment: CDR1 SGHTA and CDR2 FQGTGA. The CDR3 sequence is 16 residues long. V was shortened by 1 base and J by 10 bases, with 17 bases between the two germline ends. Here the CDR3 reads CASSLNGRGARSPLHF. The CDR3 DNA reads TGTGCCAGCAGCTTAAACGGGAGGGGCGCGCGGTCACCCCTCCACTTT. Together with reference TRBV7-3 and TRBJ1-6, the CDR3 gives the full variable domain: GAGVSQTPSNKVTEKGKYVELRCDPISGHTALYWYRQSLGQGPEFLIYFQGTGAADDSGLPNDRFFAVRPEGSVSTLKIQRTERGDSAVYLCASSLNGRGARSPLHFGNGTRLTVT.

The CDR3, as DNA: TGTGCCAGCAGTTGGTACAGGGCAACCACCTACGAGCAGTACTTC. It yields the protein CASSWYRATTYEQYF. This chain links TRBV27 with TRBJ2-7; tentative D call: TRBD1 (6 bases). The germline V and J ends were trimmed by 4 bases and 2 bases, with 15 bases remaining between them. Germline V gives CDR1 MNHEY, CDR2 SMNVEV (reference sequence). CDR3 size: 15 residues.

The rearrangement links TRBV5-4 to TRBJ1-5; unclear D gene. The CDR3 covers 13 residues. The V gene's germline CDR1 is SGHNT and CDR2 YYREEE (reference sequence). Trimming shortened V by 2 bases and J by 5 bases, and 8 bases separated the two germline ends. The CDR3 DNA reads as TGTGCCAGCAGCTTTCAAGGAGATCAGCCCCAGCATTTT. This encodes CASSFQGDQPQHF.

V is TRBV30 and J is TRBJ2-5; no reliable D call. The length of the CDR3 is 13 residues. V was clipped by 0 bases and J by 5 bases, with 10 bases between them. Germline V CDR1 and CDR2: GTSNPN, SVGIG (reference sequence). The DNA of the CDR3 is TGTGCCTGGAGTGTTGCAAGAGCGGAGACCCAGTACTTC. This translates into CAWSVARAETQYF.

V and J are TRBV9 and TRBJ1-3, with 8 bases fitting TRBD1. The CDR3 totals 15 residues. The V gene's germline CDR1 is SGDLS and CDR2 YYNGEE. The J segment lost 0 bases and the V segment lost 3 bases, leaving 2 bases of the junction unmatched. The CDR3 protein is CASSEGTGSGNTIYF. The CDR3 nucleotides read TGTGCCAGCAGCGAGGGGACAGGCTCTGGAAACACCATATATTTT.

The rearrangement joins TRBV27 to TRBJ2-7, with 10 bases that match TRBD2. Germline trimming cut 3 bases from V and 6 bases from J; bases unmatched to any gene: 11. Germline V gene sequence: CDR1 MNHEY, CDR2 SMNVEV (reference sequence). The CDR3 has 16 residues. CDR3 sequence (DNA): TGTGCCAGCAGTTTCCACCCTAGCGGGAGTGTTGTCGAGCAGTACTTC. It yields the protein CASSFHPSGSVVEQYF.

This clone was observed a few times. The chain recombines TRBV12-3 or TRBV12-4 with TRBJ1-1; no clear D. This CDR3 is 13 amino acids long. V lost 5 bases, J lost 5 bases, and 12 bases lay in between. CDR3 DNA sequence: TGTGCCAGCAGTCCCAAGTGGGAGACTGAAGCTTTCTTT. Translated: CASSPKWETEAFF.

This clone was observed a few times. The V gene is TRBV7-2, the J gene TRBJ1-5, with D tentatively TRBD1 (5 bases). This CDR3 comprises 14 residues. Germline V CDR1 and CDR2: SGHTA, FQGNSA. Trimming removed 1 base from V and 4 bases from J, with 8 bases in between. CDR3 protein: CASSLVGENQPQHF. CDR3 nucleotides: TGTGCCAGCAGCTTAGTAGGGGAAAATCAGCCCCAGCATTTT.

The rearrangement joins TRBV28 to TRBJ2-4; TRBD1 agrees at 7 bases. Per the germline V gene, CDR1 is MDHEN and CDR2 is SYDVKM. Trimming removed 9 bases from V and 7 bases from J; junction bases left unmatched: 6. The CDR3 sequence is 12 residues long. CDR3 amino acids: CASRQGGNIQYF. CDR3 nucleotides: TGTGCCAGTCGACAGGGCGGGAACATTCAGTACTTC.

The CDR3, as DNA: TGTGCCAGCAGTAAGACCGGGACAGTGAACACCGGGGAGCTGTTTTTT. Translated, it gives CASSKTGTVNTGELFF. This chain links TRBV7-9 with TRBJ2-2; 7 bases agree with TRBD1. With V trimmed by 6 bases and J by 1 base, 8 bases remained unmatched. The germline V gene has CDR1 SEHNR and CDR2 FQNEAQ (reference sequence). The length of the CDR3 is 16 residues. Looking up the rest from reference TRBV7-9 and TRBJ2-2 gives the full variable domain: DTGVSQNPRHKITKRGQNVTFRCDPISEHNRLYWYRQTLGQGPEFLTYFQNEAQLEKSRLLSDRFSAERPKGSFSTLEIQRTEQGDSAMYLCASSKTGTVNTGELFFGEGSRLTVL.

The V call is TRBV5-1, the J call TRBJ2-5; tentative D call: TRBD1 (6 bases). CDR1 is SGHRS, CDR2 YFSETQ, per germline. The CDR3 has 14 amino acids. V was cut by 0 bases and J by 3 bases, with 9 bases left in between. The CDR3 here is CASSLGAGEETQYF. CDR3 DNA sequence: TGCGCCAGCAGCTTGGGTGCAGGGGAAGAGACCCAGTACTTC.

This clone occurred a few times. CDR3 protein: CASSLGQGDSPLHF. As DNA, the CDR3 is TGTGCCAGCAGCCTCGGACAGGGAGATTCACCCCTCCACTTT. The gene calls are TRBV2 and TRBJ1-6, with 8 bases matching TRBD1. The V gene's germline CDR1 is SNHLY and CDR2 FYNNEI. V lost 6 bases and J lost 8; bases outside the gene matches: 6. This CDR3 is built from 14 residues.

The chain links TRBV11-2 to TRBJ2-5; TRBD2 is a possible D gene (6 bases). With 5 bases removed from V and 5 bases from J, the gap between germline ends came to 15 bases. CDR3 length: 14 amino acids. Germline values: CDR1 SGHAT, CDR2 FQNNGV. CDR3 nucleotide sequence: TGTGCCAGCAGCCCGGGACTGTCCGGGGAGACCCAGTACTTC. It yields the protein CASSPGLSGETQYF.